The sequence of this T cell receptor (beta chain) was determined in a study of cytomegalovirus exposure and HLA in healthy donors. Study results and caveats: Most CMV-associated TCR beta chains appeared HLA-restricted in a later analysis. A missense DCLRE1C variant was associated with V- and J-gene trimming of TCR beta chains in a later analysis, and an independent cohort replicated the association. According to the study, approximately 150 TCR beta chains were cytomegalovirus-associated.

Germline values: CDR1 SNHLY, CDR2 FYNNEI. The CDR3 has 15 residues. Trimming shortened V by 7 bases and J by 3 bases, and 16 bases separated the two germline ends. A remark on this clone: Its antigen is unknown.

60 Vbeta and 13 Jbeta primers were used in PCR. Here immunoSEQ multiplex PCR was the method, and the copy in TCRdb shows in-frame clones only, minus some. The sample includes 150,000 to 200,000 clones, around 80% seen only once; the top ten take approximately 1.3%. The source material was PBMCs. The chain couples TRBV2 to TRBJ1-5; D perhaps matches TRBD1 (5 bases). The TCR was taken from a woman aged 30 to 39 in good health and CMV-seropositive. CDR3 protein: CASKGDIGVNQPQHF. CDR3 sequence (DNA): TGTGCCAGCAAAGGGGATATAGGGGTCAATCAGCCCCAGCATTTT. Filled out from reference TRBV2 and TRBJ1-5, the complete variable domain reads EPEVTQTPSHQVTQMGQEVILRCVPISNHLYFYWYRQILGQKVEFLVSFYNNEISEKSEIFDDQFSVERPDGSNFTLKIRSTKLEDSAMYFCASKGDIGVNQPQHFGDGTRLSIL.